One and the same sample provided the 13 T cell receptor beta chains below, sequenced in a study of identical twins. Each CDR3 protein is one row after TCRdb ran MiXCR on the 5' RACE reads. The sample has under 250,000 distinct CDR3 sequences, approximately 6.8% seen once. These data also featured in a second study, about yellow fever vaccine responses in identical twins.

Source material: CD8+ T cells sorted from blood. Source of these receptors: a young woman in good health.

J is TRBJ2-1 and V is TRBV5-6; 11 bases map to TRBD2. This CDR3 has 16 residues. Germline trimming cut 4 bases from V and 5 bases from J; bases unmatched to any gene: 8. Germline loops: CDR1 SGHDT, CDR2 YYEEEE. The CDR3: CASSAWTSGYHNEQFF. As DNA, the CDR3 is TGTGCCAGCAGCGCATGGACTAGCGGGTACCACAATGAGCAGTTCTTC.

The V call is TRBV28, the J call TRBJ2-1; TRBD1 aligns across 7 bases. Trimming at V came to 6 bases and at J to 2 bases, leaving 13 bases not matched to a gene. Germline V gene data show CDR1 as MDHEN and CDR2 as SYDVKM. The CDR3 loop spans 17 amino acids. The CDR3 here is CASSQKLGRGPYNEQFF. CDR3 coding DNA: TGTGCCAGCAGCCAAAAGTTAGGAAGGGGGCCCTACAATGAGCAGTTCTTC.

This clonotype has more than one count but fewer than ten. V is TRBV20-1 and J is TRBJ1-1; the D gene is possibly TRBD1 (6 bases). The CDR3 spans 14 residues. The V and J ends lost 3 bases and 0 bases respectively, with 11 bases between them. Germline V gene lookup returns CDR1 DFQATT and CDR2 SNEGSKA (reference sequence). For the CDR3, the DNA is TGCAGTGCTAGTAAGGGGGGACTGAACACTGAAGCTTTCTTT. Translation gives CSASKGGLNTEAFF.

The table lists this clonotype with a few counts. The gene calls are TRBV18 and TRBJ2-3; tentative D call: TRBD2 (6 bases). CDR3 length equals 16 residues. Germline V lookup: CDR1 KGHSH, CDR2 LQKENI. Trimming removed 5 bases from V and 2 bases from J, with 17 bases in between. CDR3 nucleotide sequence: TGTGCCAGCTCAACGGGACTCTCCCCATTCACAGATACGCAGTATTTT. Protein: CASSTGLSPFTDTQYF.

This clonotype was observed many times. The chain links TRBV25-1 to TRBJ2-5; no firm D call. V lost 8 bases and J 0 bases, leaving 16 bases between the germline ends. This CDR3 is 15 amino acids long. The germline V gene encodes CDR1 MGHDK and CDR2 SYGVNS. CDR3 sequence (DNA): TGTGCCAGCGCATTTTACAAGAGGTACCAAGAGACCCAGTACTTC. Its protein is CASAFYKRYQETQYF.

CDR3 nucleotide sequence: TGTGCCAGCAGTCCACTATATCAGGGTCTGGGGGAGACCCAGTACTTC. Its protein is CASSPLYQGLGETQYF. This chain joins TRBV6-1 and TRBJ2-5; tentative D call: TRBD1 (5 bases). V was cut by 5 bases and J by 5 bases, with 21 bases left in between. Germline CDR1 and CDR2: MNHNS and SASEGT. The CDR3 sequence is 16 residues long.

This sequence joins TRBV20-1 and TRBJ2-1; perhaps TRBD2 as D (5 bases). Trimming left V 1 base short and J 3 bases short, with 16 bases between. Germline CDR1 and CDR2: DFQATT and SNEGSKA (reference sequence). CDR3 length: 16 amino acids. The CDR3 sequence is CSARAPKAADYNEQFF. The CDR3 coding sequence is TGCAGTGCTAGAGCCCCAAAAGCGGCCGACTACAATGAGCAGTTCTTC.

This rearrangement joins TRBV7-9 to TRBJ1-1; possibly TRBD1 for D (6 bases). CDR1 and CDR2 (germline): SEHNR, FQNEAQ (reference sequence). The germline V and J ends were trimmed by 1 base and 1 base, with 13 bases remaining between them. The CDR3 has 16 amino acids. CDR3 DNA: TGTGCCAGCAGCTTAGGGGGGGCGGGGCCGAACACTGAAGCTTTCTTT. Translating it yields CASSLGGAGPNTEAFF.

This clonotype showed up many times. The chain has TRBV5-5 and TRBJ2-1; 8 nucleotides line up with TRBD2. This CDR3 contains 15 residues. The germline V gene encodes CDR1 SGHKS and CDR2 YYEKEE (reference sequence). V lost 3 bases to trimming and J lost 0 bases; unmatched junction nucleotides: 2. CDR3 region: CASSYGTSSYNEQFF. In DNA, the CDR3 is TGTGCCAGCAGCTACGGGACTAGCTCCTACAATGAGCAGTTCTTC.

This chain links TRBV15 with TRBJ2-3, with D perhaps assigned TRBD1 or TRBD2 (5 bases each). V lost 0 bases to trimming and J lost 2 bases, with 15 bases between them. The CDR3 sequence is 17 residues long. Germline V CDR1 and CDR2: LNHNV, YYDKDF (reference sequence). The CDR3 DNA reads as TGTGCCACCAGCAGAGATTCTGGGGCGGGCCCCACAGATACGCAGTATTTT. As protein: CATSRDSGAGPTDTQYF.

In its sample, this clonotype was seen many times. The V and J genes are TRBV7-8 and TRBJ2-1; the D gene could be TRBD1 or TRBD2 (5 bases each). The V and J ends lost 1 base and 4 bases respectively, with 8 bases between them. The length of the CDR3 is 14 residues. The germline gives CDR1 SGHVS, CDR2 FQNEAQ. CDR3 bases: TGTGCCAGCAGCTTAGGAGGGGATTACAATGAGCAGTTCTTC. Amino acids: CASSLGGDYNEQFF. Looking up the rest from reference TRBV7-8 and TRBJ2-1 gives the full variable domain: GAGVSQSPRYKVAKRGQDVALRCDPISGHVSLFWYQQALGQGPEFLTYFQNEAQLDKSGLPSDRFFAERPEGSVSTLKIQRTQQEDSAVYLCASSLGGDYNEQFFGPGTRLTVL.

This clonotype was detected ten times or more. V usage is TRBV27 and J usage is TRBJ2-2; 12 bases are a match to TRBD2. The V segment lost 2 bases and the J segment 7 bases; nucleotides outside the gene matches: 5. The CDR3 is 16 amino acids. Germline lookup yields CDR1 MNHEY and CDR2 SMNVEV (reference sequence). CDR3 residues: CASSLLAGGPFGELFF. The DNA of the CDR3 is TGTGCCAGCAGTTTACTAGCGGGAGGGCCCTTCGGGGAGCTGTTTTTT.

The genes are TRBV12-3 or TRBV12-4 and TRBJ2-1; TRBD2 is a possible D gene (6 bases). With 4 bases removed from V and 8 bases from J, the gap between germline ends came to 18 bases. CDR3 length equals 15 residues. CDR3 DNA: TGTGCCAGCAGTTACCTGGGTCCGGGAGACGATGAGCAGTTCTTC. It codes for CASSYLGPGDDEQFF.